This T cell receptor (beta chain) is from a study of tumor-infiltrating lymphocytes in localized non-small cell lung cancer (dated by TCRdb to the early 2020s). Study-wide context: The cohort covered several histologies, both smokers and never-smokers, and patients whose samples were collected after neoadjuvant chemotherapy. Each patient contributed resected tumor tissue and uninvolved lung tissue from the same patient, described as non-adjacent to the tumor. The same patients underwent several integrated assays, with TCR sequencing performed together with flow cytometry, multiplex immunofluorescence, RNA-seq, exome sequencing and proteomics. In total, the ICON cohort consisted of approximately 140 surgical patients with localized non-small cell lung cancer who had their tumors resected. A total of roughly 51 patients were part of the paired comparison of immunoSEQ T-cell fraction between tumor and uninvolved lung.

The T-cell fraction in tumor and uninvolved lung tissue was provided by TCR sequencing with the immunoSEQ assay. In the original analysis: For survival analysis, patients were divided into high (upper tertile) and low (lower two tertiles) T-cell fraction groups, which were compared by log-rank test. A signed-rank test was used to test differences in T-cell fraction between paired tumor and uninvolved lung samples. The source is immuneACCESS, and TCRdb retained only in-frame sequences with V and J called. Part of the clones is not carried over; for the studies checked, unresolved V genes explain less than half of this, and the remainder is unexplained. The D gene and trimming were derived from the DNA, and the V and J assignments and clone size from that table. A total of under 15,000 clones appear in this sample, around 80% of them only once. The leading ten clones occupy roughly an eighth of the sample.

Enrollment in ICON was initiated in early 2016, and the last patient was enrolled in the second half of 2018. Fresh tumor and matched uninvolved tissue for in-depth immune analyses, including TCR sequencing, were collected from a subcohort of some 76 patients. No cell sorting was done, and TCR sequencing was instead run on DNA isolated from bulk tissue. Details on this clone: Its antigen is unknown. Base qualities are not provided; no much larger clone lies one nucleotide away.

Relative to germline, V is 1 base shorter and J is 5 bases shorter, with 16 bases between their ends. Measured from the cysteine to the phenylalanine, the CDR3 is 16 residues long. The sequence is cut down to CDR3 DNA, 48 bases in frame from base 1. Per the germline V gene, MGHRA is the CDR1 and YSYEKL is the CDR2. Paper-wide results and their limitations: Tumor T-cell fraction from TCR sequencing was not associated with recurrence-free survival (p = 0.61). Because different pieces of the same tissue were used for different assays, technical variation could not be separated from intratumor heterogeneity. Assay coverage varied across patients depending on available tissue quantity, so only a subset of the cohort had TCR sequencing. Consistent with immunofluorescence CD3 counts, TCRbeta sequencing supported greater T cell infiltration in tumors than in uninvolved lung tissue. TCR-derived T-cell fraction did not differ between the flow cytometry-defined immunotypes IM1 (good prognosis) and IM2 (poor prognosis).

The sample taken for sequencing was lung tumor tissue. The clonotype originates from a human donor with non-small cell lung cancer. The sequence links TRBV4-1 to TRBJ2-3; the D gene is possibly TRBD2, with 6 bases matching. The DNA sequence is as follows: TGCGCCAGCAGCCAAGTGGAGGGGCTAAAAAGAGATACGCAGTATTTT. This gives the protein CASSQVEGLKRDTQYF.